This TCR beta chain was retrieved from a study of neurological immune-mediated disorders (dated by TCRdb to about 2019). Regarding the research as a whole: Peripheral blood TCR-beta repertoires from patients with HTLV-I-associated myelopathy (HAM/TSP), patients with multiple sclerosis, and healthy controls were compared in the study using UMI-based sequencing. The 90 to 120 TCR-beta libraries covered PBMC samples along with longitudinal samples, technical triplicates, and paired sorted CD4+ and CD8+ T-cell subsets. Longitudinal HAM/TSP donors and healthy donors each had 3 time-points at intervals of about 3-45 months. Of the roughly 68 subjects in the cohort, about 14 were HAM/TSP patients, some 34 were multiple sclerosis patients, and about 20 were healthy controls. Study-wide findings and limitations: Across subjects, expanded clones never shared an identical CDR3 amino acid sequence, which suggests that the TCR-beta repertoires in every group were private. TCR clonal expansion was highest in HAM/TSP patients and lowest in MS patients, with MS patients falling below even healthy controls.

The sample's time point label, in plain terms: longitudinal time-point 3. Unsorted PBMC libraries were generated from 2 million PBMCs stored in RNAlater at -80 °C until RNA extraction. Peripheral blood underwent Ficoll-Hypaque density gradient centrifugation to isolate PBMCs, which were then cryopreserved in liquid nitrogen. At least ten counts were recorded for this clonotype. Its antigen specificity is not known. It has no much larger one-base neighbor in the sample; base qualities were not kept. For CDR1 and CDR2, the germline V gene lists SGHRS and YFSETQ. The CDR3 covers 16 residues, taking in both the cysteine and the phenylalanine. CDR3 DNA is the only sequence kept; it has 48 bases, read in frame from the first base. The V and J ends are trimmed by 4 bases and 5 bases, leaving 21 bases between them. cDNA was synthesized by template-switch 5'RACE using a primer with a 10-nucleotide random unique molecular identifier that tagged each TCR transcript. Each sequencing run produced over 160 million TCR-beta sequences covering 15-18 subjects. The RNeasy kit was used for extraction of total RNA. Using the KAPA Real-time Library Amplification kit, TCR-beta VDJ regions were amplified with primers for the TCR constant region and the 5'RACE anchor. Sample indexes and Illumina adaptors were added in a first PCR, and a second PCR then increased library yield. The roughly 650 bp TCR product was size-selected on a 2% E-gel SizeSelection system after Ampure bead purification. Before pooling, library quality was assessed on a Bioanalyzer, concentration was determined with Qubit, and library quantification was performed with the Kapa Library Quantification kit. Paired-end 2 x 150 bp sequencing of the libraries was performed on an Illumina HiSeq 2500. To increase sequence diversity, about 25-31% phiX was spiked into each library pool. The study's processing was this. The quality-filtered reads were processed with the UMI-based MiGEC pipeline, whose error correction step removed more than 90% of the raw TCR sequences. IMGT germline references were used for aligning VDJ genes, and each clonotype was defined as a unique CDR3 amino acid sequence together with its V-J genes. Clonal expansion, Shannon diversity, and CDR3 relatedness (CalcPairwiseDistances, ClusterSamples) were evaluated with VDJtools, and phylogenetic trees were built with CLCbio workbench. A clone was classed as expanded if it had 8 or more unique UMIs, a cutoff based on coefficient-of-variation modelling across technical triplicates. TCRdb applied fastp at Q25 and MiXCR to the public reads, then kept only in-frame beta chains. One record per CDR3 amino acid sequence lists the most common genes and DNA. The V and J calls, along with clone size, are taken from TCRdb and not from the paper's own processing. Within this sample are under 130,000 distinct CDR3 sequences, with under 14% of them counted one time only. The ten most abundant clones make up around 3.1% of the sample.

This receptor was obtained from a female donor with HTLV-1-associated myelopathy (HAM/TSP). What was sequenced was PBMCs. The sequence is built from TRBV5-1 and TRBJ1-1; TRBD1 is perhaps the D gene, given 6 matching bases. The DNA sequence is given as TGCGCCAGCAGCCCAGGTCACAGGGTCCTATGGACTGAAGCTTTCTTT. Translated, it reads CASSPGHRVLWTEAFF.